The 5 T cell receptor beta chains below were found in one sample sequenced in a study of T cells in Graves' hyperthyroidism and ophthalmopathy. There were TCR beta CDR3 regions amplified from RNA transcripts. A first-round RT-PCR of the TCR CDR3 used the HTBI primer set. TCRdb analysed the multiplex PCR reads with MiXCR anew, one entry per CDR3 protein. The table records 300,000 to 400,000 distinct CDR3 sequences, roughly 13% of them present only once. The sequenced material came from blood. The receptors come from a woman aged 55-69 years with Graves' hyperthyroidism.

This clonotype was picked up a small number of times. The chain combines TRBV7-3 with TRBJ2-1, with no clear D. Trimming took off 5 bases at V and 5 bases at J, with 10 bases between the two ends. Germline V gene data show CDR1 as SGHTA and CDR2 as FQGTGA. The CDR3 is 13 amino acids. The CDR3 DNA reads TGTGCCAGCAGCCGTAATAGGGACAATGAGCAGTTCTTC. Translated: CASSRNRDNEQFF.

This clonotype has more than one count but fewer than ten. The chain uses TRBV3-1 and TRBJ2-7; D could derive from TRBD1 or TRBD2 (7 bases each). CDR1 and CDR2 from the germline V gene are LGHDT and YNNKEL (reference sequence). The ends were cut back, 4 bases at V and 6 bases at J, with 13 bases in the middle. This CDR3 region has 13 residues. CDR3 sequence (DNA): TGTGCCAGCAGCCCCCCCAGGGGGGGCGAGCAGTACTTC. Its protein product is CASSPPRGGEQYF.

This clonotype was recorded many times. V gene TRBV2 combines with J gene TRBJ2-1, with D possibly TRBD2 on 6 matching bases. The CDR3 contains 14 residues. The germline V gene has CDR1 SNHLY and CDR2 FYNNEI. Trimming cost V 3 bases and J 6 bases, with 12 bases left between them. The CDR3: CASSEGLSPNEQFF. In nucleotides, the CDR3 is TGTGCCAGCAGTGAGGGACTTTCCCCCAATGAGCAGTTCTTC.

This clonotype was picked up a small number of times. Germline and junction disagree at one end, which may indicate a read error. The chain recombines TRBV28 with TRBJ2-3; 8 positions match TRBD2. The CDR3 is 14 residues long. Per the germline V gene, CDR1 is MDHEN and CDR2 is SYDVKM. The CDR3 DNA reads as TGCGCCAGCAGATCCGGACTAGCCGTGGATACGCAGTATTTT. It translates to CASRSGLAVDTQYF. Using reference TRBV28 and TRBJ2-3 for the parts outside the CDR3, the full variable domain is DVKVTQSSRYLVKRTGEKVFLECVQDMDHENMFWYRQDPGLGLRLIYFSYDVKMKEKGDIPEGYSVSREKKERFSLILESASTNQTSMYLCASRSGLAVDTQYFGPGTRLTVL.

This clonotype was seen more than once but under ten times. The CDR3 coding sequence is TGTGCCAGCAGTTACGAGGGGACTTACACTGAAGCTTTCTTT. Amino acid sequence: CASSYEGTYTEAFF. V is TRBV6-5 and J is TRBJ1-1, with a possible D match to TRBD1 (5 bases). CDR3 length: 14 residues. V dropped 2 bases and J dropped 3 bases, with 10 bases sitting between them. The germline CDR1 and CDR2 sequences are MNHEY and SVGAGI.